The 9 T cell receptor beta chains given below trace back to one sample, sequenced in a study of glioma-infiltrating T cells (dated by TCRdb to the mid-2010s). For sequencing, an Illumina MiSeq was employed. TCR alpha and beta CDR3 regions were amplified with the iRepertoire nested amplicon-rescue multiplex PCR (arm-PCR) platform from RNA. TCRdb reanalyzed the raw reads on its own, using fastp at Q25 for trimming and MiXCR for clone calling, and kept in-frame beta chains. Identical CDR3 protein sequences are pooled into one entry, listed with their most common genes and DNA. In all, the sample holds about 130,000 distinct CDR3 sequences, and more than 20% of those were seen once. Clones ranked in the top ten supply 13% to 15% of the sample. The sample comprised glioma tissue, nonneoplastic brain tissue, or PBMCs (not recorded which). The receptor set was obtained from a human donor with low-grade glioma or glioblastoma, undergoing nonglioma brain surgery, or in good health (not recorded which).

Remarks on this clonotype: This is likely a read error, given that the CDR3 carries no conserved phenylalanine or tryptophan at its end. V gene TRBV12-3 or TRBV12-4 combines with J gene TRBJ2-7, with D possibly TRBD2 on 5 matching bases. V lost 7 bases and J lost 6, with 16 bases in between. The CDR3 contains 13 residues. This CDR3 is CASTWVGVSEQYL. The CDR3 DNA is TGTGCCAGCACCTGGGTGGGAGTGAGCGAGCAGTACCTC.

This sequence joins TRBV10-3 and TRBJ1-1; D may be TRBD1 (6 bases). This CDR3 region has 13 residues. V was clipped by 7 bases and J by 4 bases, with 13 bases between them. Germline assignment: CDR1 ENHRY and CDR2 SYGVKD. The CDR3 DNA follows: TGTGCCATCATGGCAGGGGTCGTCACTGAAGCTTTCTTT. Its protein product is CAIMAGVVTEAFF.

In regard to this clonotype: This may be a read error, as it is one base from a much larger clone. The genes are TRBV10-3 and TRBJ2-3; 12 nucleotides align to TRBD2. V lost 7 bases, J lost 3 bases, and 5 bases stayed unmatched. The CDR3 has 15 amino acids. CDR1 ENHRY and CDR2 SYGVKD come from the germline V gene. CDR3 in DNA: TGTGCCATCAATACTCTAGCGGGAGGGACAGATACGCAGTATTTT. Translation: CAINTLAGGTDTQYF.

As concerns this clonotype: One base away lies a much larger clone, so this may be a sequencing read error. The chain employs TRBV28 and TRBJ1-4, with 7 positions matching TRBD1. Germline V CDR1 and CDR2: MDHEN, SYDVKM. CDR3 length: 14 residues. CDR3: CASSKTGLPEELFF. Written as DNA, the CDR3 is TGTGCCAGCAGCAAGACAGGGCTTCCTGAAGAACTGTTTTTT.

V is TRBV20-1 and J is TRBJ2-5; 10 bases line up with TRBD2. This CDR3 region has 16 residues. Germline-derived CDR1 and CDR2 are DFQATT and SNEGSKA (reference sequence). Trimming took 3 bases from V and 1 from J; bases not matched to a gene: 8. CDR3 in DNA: TGCAGTGCTAGGTCGCTACTAGCGGGATCCCAAGAGACCCAGTACTTC. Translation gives CSARSLLAGSQETQYF.

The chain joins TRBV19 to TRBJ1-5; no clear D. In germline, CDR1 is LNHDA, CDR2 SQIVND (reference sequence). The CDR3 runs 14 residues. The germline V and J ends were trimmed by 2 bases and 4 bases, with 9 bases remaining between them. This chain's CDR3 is CASSILDVNQPQHF. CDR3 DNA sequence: TGTGCCAGTAGTATACTGGACGTGAATCAGCCCCAGCATTTT.

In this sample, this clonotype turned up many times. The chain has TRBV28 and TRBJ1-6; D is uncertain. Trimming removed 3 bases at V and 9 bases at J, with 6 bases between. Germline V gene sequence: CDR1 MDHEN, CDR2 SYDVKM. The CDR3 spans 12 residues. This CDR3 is CASSLLSSPLHF. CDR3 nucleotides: TGTGCCAGCAGTTTGCTGTCTTCACCCCTCCACTTT.

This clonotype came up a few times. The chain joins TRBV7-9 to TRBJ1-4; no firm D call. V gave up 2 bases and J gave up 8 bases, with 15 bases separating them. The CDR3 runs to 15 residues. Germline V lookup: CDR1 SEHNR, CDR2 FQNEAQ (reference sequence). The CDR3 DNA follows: TGTGCCAGCAGCTTACCGGGTCCGGATTCGGAAAAACTGTTTTTT. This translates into CASSLPGPDSEKLFF. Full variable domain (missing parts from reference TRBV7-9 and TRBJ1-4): DTGVSQNPRHKITKRGQNVTFRCDPISEHNRLYWYRQTLGQGPEFLTYFQNEAQLEKSRLLSDRFSAERPKGSFSTLEIQRTEQGDSAMYLCASSLPGPDSEKLFFGSGTQLSVL.

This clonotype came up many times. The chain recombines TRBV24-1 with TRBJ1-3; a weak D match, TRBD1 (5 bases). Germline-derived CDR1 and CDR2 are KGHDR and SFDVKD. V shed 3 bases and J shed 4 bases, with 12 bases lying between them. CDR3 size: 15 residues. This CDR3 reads CATSDRRAAGNTIYF. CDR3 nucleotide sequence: TGTGCCACCAGTGATCGCAGGGCGGCAGGAAACACCATATATTTT.